What follows is one T cell receptor beta chain and its context. In making diagnoses, clinical symptoms, serum thyroxine and TRAb, thyroid ultrasound and orbital computed tomography were all used. The V gene end was trimmed by 6 bases and the J gene end by 4 bases; junction bases not matched to a gene: 8. This CDR3 comprises 15 residues. Per germline, CDR1 MDHEN and CDR2 SYDVKM. The data originate from a study of T cells in Graves' hyperthyroidism and ophthalmopathy. Amplified TCR beta CDR3 regions derived from RNA transcripts. Using the HTBI primer set, a first-round RT-PCR was run on the TCR CDR3. TCRdb reprocessed the multiplex PCR reads with MiXCR, giving one entry per CDR3 protein. The sample yields 250,000 or so distinct CDR3 sequences, 15% seen once.

The specimen was blood. V and J are TRBV28 and TRBJ1-2; 10 bases line up with TRBD1. The origin of this receptor is a woman between 45 and 60 years old with Graves' hyperthyroidism that later progressed to Graves' ophthalmopathy. CDR3 in amino acids: CASRNTGTGVYGYTF. CDR3 DNA sequence: TGTGCCAGCAGAAATACCGGGACAGGGGTCTATGGCTACACCTTC.